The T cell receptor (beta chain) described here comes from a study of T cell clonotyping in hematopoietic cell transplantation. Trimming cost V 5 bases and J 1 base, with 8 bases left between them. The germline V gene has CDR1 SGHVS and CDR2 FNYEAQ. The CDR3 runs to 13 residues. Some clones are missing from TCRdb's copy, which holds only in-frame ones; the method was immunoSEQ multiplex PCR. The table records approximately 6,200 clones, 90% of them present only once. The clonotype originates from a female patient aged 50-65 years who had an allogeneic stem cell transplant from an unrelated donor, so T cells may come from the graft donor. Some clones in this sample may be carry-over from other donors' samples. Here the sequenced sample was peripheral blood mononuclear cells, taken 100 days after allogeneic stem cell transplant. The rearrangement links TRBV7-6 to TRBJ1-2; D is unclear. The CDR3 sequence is CASSLRLNYGYTF. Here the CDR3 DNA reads TGTGCCAGCAGCCTGCGGCTTAACTATGGCTACACCTTC.